These 7 T cell receptor beta chains were all obtained from the same sample, sequenced in a study of blood T cells in healthy people across ages (dated by TCRdb to the mid-2010s). Library method: 5' RACE. Sequencing took place on an Illumina HiSeq 2500. A second roughly 6 to 11 cycle PCR used a sample-barcoded 5' primer and a J-beta primer mix. Through fastp at Q25 and MiXCR, TCRdb rebuilt clones from the public reads, retaining in-frame beta chains. Identical CDR3 proteins give one entry, which carries the most common genes and DNA. The sample table shows about 970,000 distinct CDR3 sequences, and about 53% are seen once. Of the sample, about 21% is held by the ten largest clones. Specimen: blood. The receptors shown here come from a woman aged 55-69 years in good health.

The chain is built from TRBV7-2 and TRBJ2-7; D is unclear. The length of the CDR3 is 14 residues. V lost 1 base, J lost 4 bases, and 11 bases lay in between. From germline, CDR1 is SGHTA and CDR2 FQGNSA. CDR3 DNA: TGTGCCAGCAGCTTAGGCCCGAACGGATACGAGCAGTACTTC. Translated: CASSLGPNGYEQYF.

The chain recombines TRBV7-2 with TRBJ2-7, with TRBD2 matching 8 bases. The J segment lost 0 bases and the V segment lost 2 bases, leaving 3 bases of the junction unmatched. Germline-derived CDR1 and CDR2 are SGHTA and FQGNSA. This CDR3 is built from 15 residues. CDR3 protein: CASSLRTSRSYEQYF. The DNA for the CDR3 is TGTGCCAGCAGCTTAAGGACTAGCCGCTCCTACGAGCAGTACTTC.

This clonotype was recorded once. The rearrangement links TRBV4-1 to TRBJ2-7, with TRBD1 identical over 9 bases. The J call is in doubt because the DNA end fits TRBJ2-1 better. The CDR3 covers 17 residues. From germline, CDR1 is MGHRA and CDR2 YSYEKL. In DNA, the CDR3 is TGCGCCAGCAGCCAAGAGCGGGAACAGGGGGCGCGGTACGAGCAGTTCTTC. Its protein is CASSQEREQGARYEQFF.

This chain uses TRBV9 with TRBJ2-1; D gene unclear. The CDR3 totals 13 residues. Germline V CDR1 and CDR2: SGDLS, YYNGEE. Deletions cut 1 base from V and 12 bases from J, with 14 bases between. The CDR3 protein is CASSVRANGGQFF. The CDR3 DNA is TGTGCCAGCAGCGTACGGGCTAATGGCGGGCAGTTCTTC.

The genes are TRBV21-1 and TRBJ2-1; the table's D call, TRBD1, has no DNA check behind it. TRBV21-1 is annotated as a pseudogene. The CDR3 extends over 15 amino acids. The CDR3 sequence: CASSRGGTGMNEQFF. The DNA of the CDR3 is TGTGCCAGCAGCAGGGGCGGGACAGGGATGAATGAGCAGTTCTTC.

In this sample, this clonotype turned up many times. The chain uses TRBV5-1 and TRBJ2-3; D unclear. V lost 0 bases to trimming and J lost 1 base, with 9 bases between them. The germline V gene encodes CDR1 SGHRS and CDR2 YFSETQ. The CDR3 consists of 15 residues. CDR3 sequence: CASSLEHVGTDTQYF. CDR3 bases: TGCGCCAGCAGCTTGGAGCACGTGGGCACAGATACGCAGTATTTT.

The J gene is TRBJ2-3, the V gene TRBV7-2; 10 bases are a match to TRBD2. The CDR3 is made up of 16 amino acids. CDR1 is SGHTA and CDR2 is FQGNSA in the germline V gene. J was trimmed by 1 base and V by 5 bases; bases with no gene match: 6. The chain's CDR3 is CASSKNLAGGTDTQYF. For the CDR3, the DNA is TGTGCCAGCAGCAAAAATCTAGCGGGGGGCACAGATACGCAGTATTTT.